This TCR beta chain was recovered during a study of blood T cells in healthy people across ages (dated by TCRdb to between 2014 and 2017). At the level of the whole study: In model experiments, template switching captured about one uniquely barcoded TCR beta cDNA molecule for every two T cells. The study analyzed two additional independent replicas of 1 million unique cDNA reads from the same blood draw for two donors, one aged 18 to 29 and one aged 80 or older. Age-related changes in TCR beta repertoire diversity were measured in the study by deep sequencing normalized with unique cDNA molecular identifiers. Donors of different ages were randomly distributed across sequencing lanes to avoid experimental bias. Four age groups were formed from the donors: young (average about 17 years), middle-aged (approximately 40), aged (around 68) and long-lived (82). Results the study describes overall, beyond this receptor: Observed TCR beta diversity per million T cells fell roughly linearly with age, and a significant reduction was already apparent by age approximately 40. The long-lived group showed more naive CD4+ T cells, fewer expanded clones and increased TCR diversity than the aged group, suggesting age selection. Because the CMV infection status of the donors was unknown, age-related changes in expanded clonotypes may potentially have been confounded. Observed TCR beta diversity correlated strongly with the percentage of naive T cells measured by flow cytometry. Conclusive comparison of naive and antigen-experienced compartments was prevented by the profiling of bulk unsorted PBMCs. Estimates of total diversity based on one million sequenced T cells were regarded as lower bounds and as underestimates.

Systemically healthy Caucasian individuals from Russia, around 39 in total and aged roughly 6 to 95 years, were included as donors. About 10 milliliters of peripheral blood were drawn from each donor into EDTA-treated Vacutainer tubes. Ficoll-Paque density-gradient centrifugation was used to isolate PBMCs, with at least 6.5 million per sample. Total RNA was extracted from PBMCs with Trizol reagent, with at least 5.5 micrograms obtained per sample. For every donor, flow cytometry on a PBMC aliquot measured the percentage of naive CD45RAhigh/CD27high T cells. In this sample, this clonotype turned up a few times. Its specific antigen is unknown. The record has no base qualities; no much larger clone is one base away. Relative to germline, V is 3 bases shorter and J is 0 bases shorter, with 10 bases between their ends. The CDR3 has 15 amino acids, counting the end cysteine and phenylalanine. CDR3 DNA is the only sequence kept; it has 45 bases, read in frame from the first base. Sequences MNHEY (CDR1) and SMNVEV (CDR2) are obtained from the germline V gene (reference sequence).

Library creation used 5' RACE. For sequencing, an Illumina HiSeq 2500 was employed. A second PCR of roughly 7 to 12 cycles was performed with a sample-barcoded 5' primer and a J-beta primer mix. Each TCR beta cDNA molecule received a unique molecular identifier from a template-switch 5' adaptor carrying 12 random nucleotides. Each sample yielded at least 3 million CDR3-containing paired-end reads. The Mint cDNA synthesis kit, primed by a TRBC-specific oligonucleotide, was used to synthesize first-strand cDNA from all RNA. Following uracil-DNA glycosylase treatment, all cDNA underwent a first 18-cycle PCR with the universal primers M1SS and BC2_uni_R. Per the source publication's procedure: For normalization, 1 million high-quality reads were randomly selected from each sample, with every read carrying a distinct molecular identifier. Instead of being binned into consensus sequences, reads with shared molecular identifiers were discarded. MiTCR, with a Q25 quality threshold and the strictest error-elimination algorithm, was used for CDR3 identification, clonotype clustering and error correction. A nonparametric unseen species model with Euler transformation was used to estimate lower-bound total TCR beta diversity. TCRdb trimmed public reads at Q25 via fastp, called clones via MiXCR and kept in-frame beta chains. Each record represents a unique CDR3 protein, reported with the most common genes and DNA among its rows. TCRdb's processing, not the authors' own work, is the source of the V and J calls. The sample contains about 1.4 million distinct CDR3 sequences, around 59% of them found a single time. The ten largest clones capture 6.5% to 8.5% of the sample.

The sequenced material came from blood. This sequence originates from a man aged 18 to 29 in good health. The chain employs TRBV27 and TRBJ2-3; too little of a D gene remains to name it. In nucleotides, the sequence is TGTGCCAGCAGTTTGGGCTACTCTAGCACAGATACGCAGTATTTT. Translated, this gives CASSLGYSSTDTQYF.